This T cell receptor (beta chain) was recorded in a study of T cells in Graves' hyperthyroidism and ophthalmopathy. This clonotype was seen more than once but under ten times. The TCR beta CDR3 regions underwent amplification using RNA transcripts as the source. First-round RT-PCR with HTBI primers amplified the TCR CDR3 region. In TCRdb, the multiplex PCR reads were re-called with MiXCR into one record per CDR3 protein. The repertoire holds hundreds of thousands of distinct CDR3 sequences, 20% seen once, with over 45% in the top ten. Sequenced: blood. The receptor comes from a man aged 40-49 years with Graves' ophthalmopathy.

CDR3: CASSFQAGVGETQYF. Written as DNA, the CDR3 is TGTGCCAGCAGCTTTCAAGCGGGAGTCGGGGAGACCCAGTACTTC. This chain uses TRBV5-4 with TRBJ2-5, with TRBD2 identical over 8 bases. In germline, CDR1 is SGHNT, CDR2 YYREEE (reference sequence). The trim removed 2 bases at V and 5 bases at J, leaving 8 bases unmatched. This CDR3 is 15 amino acids long.